Following are 12 T cell receptor beta chains from one sample sequenced in a study of molecular identifiers for immune sequencing clone quantification. TCRdb redid the calling of the PCR reads with MiXCR, one entry per CDR3 protein. The sample consists of 90,000 or so distinct CDR3 sequences, under 25% of them appearing once. The sample taken for sequencing was naive CD8+ T cells from blood, with Jurkat cell RNA spiked in. Subset: FACS-sorted CD8+CD4-CCR7+CD45RA+ naive T cells. The origin of the receptors is a human donor in good health. Some libraries in this study had Jurkat cell RNA spiked in.

The CDR3 coding sequence is TGTGCCAGCAGGAGGACAGGGGCGGGAAACATTCAGTACTTC. Translation: CASRRTGAGNIQYF. V gene TRBV28 combines with J gene TRBJ2-4; 9 bases line up with TRBD1. The V gene's germline CDR1 is MDHEN and CDR2 SYDVKM. CDR3 length: 14 residues. Trimming removed 6 bases from V and 6 bases from J; junction bases left unmatched: 6.

This clonotype has just a few counts. Being one base from a much bigger clone, this may be a read error. The rearrangement joins TRBV6-1 to TRBJ1-5; D is possibly TRBD1 (6 bases). From germline, CDR1 is MNHNS and CDR2 SASEGT. The length of the CDR3 is 16 residues. DNA for the CDR3: TGTGCCAGCGGTGAAGCCTGGACAGTCGGCAATCAGCCCCAGCATTTT. It is translated as CASGEAWTVGNQPQHF.

The V gene is TRBV19, the J gene TRBJ2-2; 7 positions match TRBD1. The CDR3 totals 15 residues. V gave up 5 bases and J gave up 2 bases; unmatched junction bases: 5. The germline gives CDR1 LNHDA, CDR2 SQIVND (reference sequence). Written as DNA, the CDR3 is TGTGCCAGTAGTTATAGACAGGGTAACACCGGGGAGCTGTTTTTT. This sequence encodes CASSYRQGNTGELFF.

A few counts support this clonotype. The genes are TRBV12-3 or TRBV12-4 and TRBJ2-5, with 11 bases identical to TRBD2. With V trimmed by 6 bases and J by 5 bases, 11 bases remained unmatched. This CDR3 comprises 16 residues. CDR3 protein: CASRILIAGGPETQYF. CDR3 bases: TGTGCCAGCAGGATACTCATAGCGGGGGGGCCGGAGACCCAGTACTTC.

This clonotype was detected many times. The gene calls are TRBV6-5 and TRBJ1-1; no clear D gene. The CDR3 has 14 residues. V lost 4 bases to trimming and J lost 1 base, with 10 bases between them. Per the germline V gene, CDR1 is MNHEY and CDR2 is SVGAGI. The chain's CDR3 is CASSSRAENTEAFF. Written as DNA, the CDR3 is TGTGCCAGCAGTTCCCGAGCAGAGAACACTGAAGCTTTCTTT.

This clonotype was seen more than once but under ten times. The chain combines TRBV25-1 with TRBJ2-3, with D possibly TRBD2 on 5 matching bases. The V end lost 7 bases, the J end lost 6 bases, and 17 bases lay between the germline ends. The CDR3 runs 14 residues. The germline V gene has CDR1 MGHDK and CDR2 SYGVNS. CDR3 DNA: TGTGCCAGCACGACTACCCTGGGTTGGGATACGCAGTATTTT. Amino acid sequence: CASTTTLGWDTQYF. Together with reference TRBV25-1 and TRBJ2-3, the CDR3 gives the full variable domain: EADIYQTPRYLVIGTGKKITLECSQTMGHDKMYWYQQDPGMELHLIHYSYGVNSTEKGDLSSESTVSRIRTEHFPLTLESARPSHTSQYLCASTTTLGWDTQYFGPGTRLTVL.

The chain combines TRBV19 with TRBJ1-3; tentative D call: TRBD1 (5 bases). The CDR3 sequence is 14 residues long. Germline V gives CDR1 LNHDA, CDR2 SQIVND (reference sequence). V gave up 4 bases and J gave up 0 bases, with 7 bases separating them. This CDR3 is CASSKGYSGNTIYF. DNA of the CDR3: TGTGCCAGTAGTAAGGGGTACTCTGGAAACACCATATATTTT.

This clonotype occurred many times. This chain links TRBV4-3 with TRBJ1-1, with 9 bases lining up with TRBD1. This CDR3 is 14 amino acids long. Per the germline V gene, CDR1 is LGHNA and CDR2 is YSLEER. The J segment lost 3 bases and the V segment lost 4 bases, leaving 3 bases of the junction unmatched. CDR3 protein: CASSRTGVDTEAFF. DNA for the CDR3: TGCGCCAGCAGCCGGACAGGGGTTGACACTGAAGCTTTCTTT.

This chain uses TRBV20-1 with TRBJ2-3, with TRBD2 identical over 8 bases. The CDR3 totals 16 residues. In germline, CDR1 is DFQATT, CDR2 SNEGSKA (reference sequence). After removal of 6 bases from V and 2 bases from J, the junction contained 13 bases not matched to a gene. The CDR3 coding sequence is TGCAGTGCGCGACCGGGGGGGGTGGGGGACACAGATACGCAGTATTTT. Protein product: CSARPGGVGDTDTQYF.

This clonotype was seen at least ten times. The chain combines TRBV15 with TRBJ2-5; 7 bases agree with TRBD1. The V and J ends lost 1 base and 3 bases, in that order; junction bases with no gene match: 8. Per germline, CDR1 LNHNV and CDR2 YYDKDF (reference sequence). The CDR3 runs to 16 residues. The CDR3 region is CATSRVTLGGEETQYF. For the CDR3, the DNA is TGTGCCACCAGCAGAGTAACGTTAGGGGGCGAAGAGACCCAGTACTTC.

This clonotype was seen repeatedly, ten times or more. The J gene is TRBJ2-3, the V gene TRBV4-1, with D possibly matching TRBD1 (5 bases). Germline assignment: CDR1 MGHRA and CDR2 YSYEKL. This CDR3 is built from 14 residues. Trimming removed 1 base at V and 4 bases at J, with 9 bases between. The DNA for the CDR3 is TGCGCCAGCAGCCAAGGGGGCCAGGCAGATACGCAGTATTTT. Amino acids: CASSQGGQADTQYF.

This clonotype was found a few times. This CDR3 is CASSWGSTEAFF. The DNA for the CDR3 is TGTGCCAGCAGCTGGGGGAGCACTGAAGCTTTCTTT. This chain joins TRBV5-4 and TRBJ1-1, with TRBD1 as a possible D gene (5 bases). CDR3 length: 12 amino acids. CDR1 is SGHNT and CDR2 is YYREEE in the germline V gene (reference sequence). Trimming removed 3 bases from V and 4 bases from J, with 7 bases in between.